The subject of this entry is one T cell receptor beta chain. These data come from a study of cytomegalovirus exposure and HLA in healthy donors. This CDR3 spans 14 amino acids. The germline V gene has CDR1 MNHEY and CDR2 SMNVEV (reference sequence). J was trimmed by 0 bases and V by 5 bases; bases with no gene match: 4. Use of 60 Vbeta and 13 Jbeta primers characterized the PCR. Data came from immunoSEQ multiplex PCR; TCRdb stores just in-frame clones and leaves some out. The sample shows about 160,000 clones, around 74% of them seen only once. This chain joins TRBV27 and TRBJ2-7; 7 bases fit TRBD2. Sequences were obtained from PBMCs. This sequence originates from a female donor in good health and CMV-seronegative. The CDR3, as DNA: TGTGCCAGCAGTCGAACTAGCGTCTCCTACGAGCAGTACTTC. Translated, it gives CASSRTSVSYEQYF.